These 14 T cell receptor beta chains share one sample of origin, sequenced in a study of a mutant IDH1 vaccine in newly diagnosed glioma. The antigens of these receptors remain unknown. Time point defined: week 35, safety follow-up. With topical imiquimod, each dose of the vaccine consisted of 300 ug of mutant IDH1 20-mer peptide. This table comes from immunoSEQ multiplex PCR, and its TCRdb copy is limited to in-frame clones, with some not included. The profile covers around 69,000 clones, with about 87% appearing a single time and roughly 2% taken by the ten largest. The input for sequencing was PBMCs, taken from a glioma patient whose treatment included an IDH1 peptide vaccine. The receptor set was obtained from a man aged 25-40 years with glioma.

The V gene is TRBV28, the J gene TRBJ1-2; unclear D gene. Between the trimmed V and J ends, which lost 2 bases and 5 bases, there was a span of 12 bases. The CDR3 loop spans 14 amino acids. The V gene's germline CDR1 is MDHEN and CDR2 SYDVKM. Here the CDR3 reads CASSLADVSYGYTF. Written as DNA, the CDR3 is TGTGCCAGCAGTTTAGCAGACGTATCTTATGGCTACACCTTC.

CDR3 nucleotides: TGTGCCAGTAGCGTCAGGGGAATGAACACTGAAGCTTTCTTT. Translating gives CASSVRGMNTEAFF. The J gene is TRBJ1-1, the V gene TRBV19; D possibly corresponds to TRBD1 (6 bases). The CDR3 extends over 14 amino acids. Germline lookup yields CDR1 LNHDA and CDR2 SQIVND (reference sequence). The V gene lost 6 bases and the J gene lost 0 bases, with 11 bases spanning the gap.

This chain uses TRBV5-4 with TRBJ2-1; D is undetermined. V lost 1 base to trimming and J lost 4 bases, with 12 bases between them. CDR3 length: 15 amino acids. The germline V gene encodes CDR1 SGHNT and CDR2 YYREEE (reference sequence). In DNA form, the CDR3 reads TGTGCCAGCAGCTTGTCCGCGGTACTTTACAATGAGCAGTTCTTC. Protein product: CASSLSAVLYNEQFF.

A few counts support this clone. This chain connects TRBV14 to TRBJ1-1; D unresolved. The CDR3 extends over 16 amino acids. V was shortened by 6 bases and J by 0 bases, with 17 bases between the two germline ends. Germline V gene sequence: CDR1 SGHDN, CDR2 FVKESK. For the CDR3, the DNA is TGTGCCAGCAGTCGTGGGCCGGGGAGATTGAACACTGAAGCTTTCTTT. Encoded protein: CASSRGPGRLNTEAFF.

The CDR3 sequence is CSARAGVEAFF. The CDR3 bases are TGCAGTGCTAGGGCAGGGGTTGAAGCTTTCTTT. This chain joins TRBV20-1 and TRBJ1-1, with D maybe TRBD1 (6 bases). This CDR3 region has 11 residues. Germline lookup yields CDR1 DFQATT and CDR2 SNEGSKA (reference sequence). Trimming removed 3 bases at V and 7 bases at J, with 9 bases between.

The J gene is TRBJ1-2, the V gene TRBV6-1, with no clear D. The V gene's germline CDR1 is MNHNS and CDR2 SASEGT. The CDR3 is made up of 13 amino acids. The V end lost 5 bases, the J end lost 2 bases, and 9 bases lay between the germline ends. CDR3 amino acids: CASSLTANYGYTF. Here the CDR3 DNA reads TGTGCCAGCAGTTTAACTGCAAACTATGGCTACACCTTC.

J is TRBJ2-4 and V is TRBV2, with D tentatively TRBD1 (6 bases). Deletions cut 4 bases from V and 6 bases from J, with 16 bases between. Germline values: CDR1 SNHLY, CDR2 FYNNEI. The CDR3 contains 15 residues. CDR3 residues: CASSALQGSVNIQYF. CDR3 coding DNA: TGTGCCAGCAGTGCTTTACAGGGATCGGTAAACATTCAGTACTTC.

The V call is TRBV2, the J call TRBJ1-2; 7 bases align to TRBD1. In germline, CDR1 is SNHLY, CDR2 FYNNEI. CDR3 size: 13 residues. V trimming: 6 bases; J trimming: 7 bases; junction bases outside the gene matches: 8. CDR3 residues: CASRQGWVRGYTF. In DNA form, the CDR3 reads TGTGCCAGCAGACAGGGGTGGGTACGTGGCTACACCTTC.

The genes are TRBV19 and TRBJ2-1, with 13 bases aligning to TRBD2. Unmatched junction bases numbered 14, after V lost 8 bases and J lost 10 bases. Germline V gene data show CDR1 as LNHDA and CDR2 as SQIVND (reference sequence). The CDR3 spans 16 residues. CDR3: CASGGLAGRSTWEQFF. The CDR3 region has the DNA TGTGCCAGTGGGGGACTAGCGGGAAGATCGACCTGGGAGCAGTTCTTC. The full variable domain, rest sourced from reference TRBV19 and TRBJ2-1, is DGGITQSPKYLFRKEGQNVTLSCEQNLNHDAMYWYRQDPGQGLRLIYYSQIVNDFQKGDIAEGYSVSREKKESFPLTVTSAQKNPTAFYLCASGGLAGRSTWEQFFGPGTRLTVL.

The chain couples TRBV5-1 to TRBJ1-1; TRBD1 aligns across 9 bases. The CDR3 runs 12 residues. Germline loops: CDR1 SGHRS, CDR2 YFSETQ. J gave up 4 bases and V 5 bases, and 0 bases lay outside the gene matches. CDR3 coding DNA: TGCGCCAGCAGGACAGGGGGCACTGAAGCTTTCTTT. Translating gives CASRTGGTEAFF.

The J gene is TRBJ1-5, the V gene TRBV4-3; TRBD1 is a possible D gene (5 bases). Trimming cost V 0 bases and J 2 bases, with 11 bases left between them. CDR3 length equals 16 residues. Germline CDR1 is LGHNA and CDR2 is YSLEER. DNA of the CDR3: TGCGCCAGCAGCCAAGATAGTGTACAGGGCAATCAGCCCCAGCATTTT. Protein sequence: CASSQDSVQGNQPQHF.

The V gene is TRBV30, the J gene TRBJ2-7; D is possibly TRBD1 (5 bases). The CDR3 extends over 13 amino acids. Deletions cut 0 bases from V and 6 bases from J, with 12 bases between. Germline values: CDR1 GTSNPN, CDR2 SVGIG (reference sequence). The CDR3 sequence: CAWSVGAVVEQYF. DNA for the CDR3: TGTGCCTGGAGTGTAGGGGCCGTCGTCGAGCAGTACTTC. The full variable domain, with the rest looked up from reference TRBV30 and TRBJ2-7, is SQTIHQWPATLVQPVGSPLSLECTVEGTSNPNLYWYRQAAGRGLQLLFYSVGIGQISSEVPQNLSASRPQDRQFILSSKKLLLSDSGFYLCAWSVGAVVEQYFGPGTRLTVT.

The chain couples TRBV4-1 to TRBJ2-1; no clear D gene. From germline, CDR1 is MGHRA and CDR2 YSYEKL. The CDR3 runs to 13 residues. Between the trimmed V and J ends, which lost 1 base and 2 bases, there was a span of 3 bases. Here the CDR3 reads CASSQVTYNEQFF. The CDR3 DNA follows: TGCGCCAGCAGCCAAGTAACCTACAATGAGCAGTTCTTC.

The chain links TRBV30 to TRBJ2-1; 8 bases are a match to TRBD2. CDR1 and CDR2 from the germline V gene are GTSNPN and SVGIG (reference sequence). V lost 2 bases, J lost 2 bases, and 14 bases stayed unmatched. The CDR3 contains 18 residues. The CDR3 loop reads CAWSNSGAGQRTYNEQFF. DNA for the CDR3: TGTGCCTGGAGTAATAGCGGGGCAGGGCAGCGGACCTACAATGAGCAGTTCTTC.